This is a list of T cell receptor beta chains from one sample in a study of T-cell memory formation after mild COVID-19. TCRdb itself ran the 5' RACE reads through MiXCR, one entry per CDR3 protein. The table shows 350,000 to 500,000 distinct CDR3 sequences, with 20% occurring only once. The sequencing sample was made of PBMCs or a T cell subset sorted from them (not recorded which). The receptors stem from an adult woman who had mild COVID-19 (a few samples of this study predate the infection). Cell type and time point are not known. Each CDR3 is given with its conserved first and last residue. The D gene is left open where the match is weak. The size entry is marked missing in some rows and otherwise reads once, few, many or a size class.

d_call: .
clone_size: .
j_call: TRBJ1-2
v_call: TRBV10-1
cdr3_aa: CASSEWDHGYTF
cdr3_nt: TGCGCCAGCAGTGAGTGGGACCATGGCTACACCTTC

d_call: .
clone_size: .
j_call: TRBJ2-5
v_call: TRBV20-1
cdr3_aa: CSATARQGQKETQYF
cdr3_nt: TGCAGTGCTACCGCTCGTCAGGGGCAGAAAGAGACCCAGTACTTC

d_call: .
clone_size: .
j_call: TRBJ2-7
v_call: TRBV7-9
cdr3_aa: CASRGSAIEQYF
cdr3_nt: TGTGCCAGCAGGGGGTCGGCGATCGAGCAGTACTTC

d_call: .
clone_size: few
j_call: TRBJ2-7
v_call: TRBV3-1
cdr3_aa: CASSQASGTAQYF
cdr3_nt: TGTGCCAGCAGCCAAGCATCGGGAACTGCGCAGTACTTC

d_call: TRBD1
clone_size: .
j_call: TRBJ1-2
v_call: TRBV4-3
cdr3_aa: CASSPDRGWYGYTF
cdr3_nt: TGCGCCAGCAGCCCGGACAGGGGGTGGTATGGCTACACCTTC

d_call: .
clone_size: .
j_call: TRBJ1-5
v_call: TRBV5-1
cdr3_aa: CASSLDGNNQPQHF
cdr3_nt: TGCGCCAGCAGCTTGGACGGTAACAATCAGCCCCAGCATTTT

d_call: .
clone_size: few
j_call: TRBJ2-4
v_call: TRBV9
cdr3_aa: CASSVDVTKNIQYF
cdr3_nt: TGTGCCAGCAGCGTAGATGTAACTAAAAACATTCAGTACTTC

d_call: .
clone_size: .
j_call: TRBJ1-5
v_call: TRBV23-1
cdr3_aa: CASSQSKPQRIQPQHF
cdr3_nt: TGCGCCAGCAGTCAATCGAAGCCTCAGAGGATTCAGCCCCAGCATTTT

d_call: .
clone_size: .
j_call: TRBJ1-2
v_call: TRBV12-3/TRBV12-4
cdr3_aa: CASTRAAEGYTF
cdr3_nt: TGTGCCAGCACCCGCGCGGCGGAGGGCTACACCTTC

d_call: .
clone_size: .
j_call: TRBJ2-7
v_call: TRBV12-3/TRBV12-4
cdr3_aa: CASSTTPIAEQYF
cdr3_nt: TGTGCCAGCAGTACGACCCCTATTGCCGAGCAGTACTTC

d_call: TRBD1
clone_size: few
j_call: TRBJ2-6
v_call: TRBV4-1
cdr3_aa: CASSQTGGGGANVLTF
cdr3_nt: TGCGCCAGCAGCCAAACAGGGGGCGGTGGGGCCAACGTCCTGACTTTC

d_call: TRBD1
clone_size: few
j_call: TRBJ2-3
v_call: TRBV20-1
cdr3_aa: CSAREGRQGADTQYF
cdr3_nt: TGCAGTGCTAGAGAGGGAAGACAGGGGGCCGATACGCAGTATTTT

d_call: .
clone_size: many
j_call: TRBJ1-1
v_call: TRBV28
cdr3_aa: CASSLSTEAFF
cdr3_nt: TGTGCCAGCAGCCTATCCACTGAAGCTTTCTTT

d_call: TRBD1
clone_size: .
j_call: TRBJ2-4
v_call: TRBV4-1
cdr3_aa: CASSQVEVGTGPTNIQYF
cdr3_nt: TGCGCCAGCAGCCAAGTTGAGGTTGGGACAGGGCCGACAAACATTCAGTACTTC

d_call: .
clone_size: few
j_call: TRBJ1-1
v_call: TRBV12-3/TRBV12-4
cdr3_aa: CASSLQTSSGVYTEAFF
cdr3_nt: TGTGCCAGCAGTCTGCAGACCTCGTCCGGGGTGTACACTGAAGCTTTCTTT

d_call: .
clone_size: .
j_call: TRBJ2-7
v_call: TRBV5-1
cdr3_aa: CASSLEGRVYEQYF
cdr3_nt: TGCGCCAGCAGCTTGGAGGGCAGGGTCTACGAGCAGTACTTC

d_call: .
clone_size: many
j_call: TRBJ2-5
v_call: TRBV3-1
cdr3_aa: CASSIRETQYF
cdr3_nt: TGTGCCAGCAGCATCCGGGAGACCCAGTACTTC

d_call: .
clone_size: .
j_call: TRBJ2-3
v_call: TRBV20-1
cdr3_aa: CSVVKVDTQYF
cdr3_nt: TGCAGTGTCGTGAAAGTGGATACGCAGTATTTT

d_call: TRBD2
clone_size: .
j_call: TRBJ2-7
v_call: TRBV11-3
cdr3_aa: CASSFSGVSSYEQYF
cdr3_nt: TGTGCCAGCAGCTTTAGCGGGGTGTCCTCCTACGAGCAGTACTTC

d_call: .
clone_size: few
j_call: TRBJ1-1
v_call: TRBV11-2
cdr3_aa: CASSHAGTPKGAEAFF
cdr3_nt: TGTGCCAGCAGCCACGCCGGGACACCTAAAGGGGCTGAAGCTTTCTTT

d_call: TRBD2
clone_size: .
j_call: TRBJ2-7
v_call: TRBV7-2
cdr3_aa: CASSLVSRQTSGGEEQYF
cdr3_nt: TGTGCCAGCAGCTTAGTATCCCGTCAGACTAGCGGGGGTGAAGAGCAGTACTTC

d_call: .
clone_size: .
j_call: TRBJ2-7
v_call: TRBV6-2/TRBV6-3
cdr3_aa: CASSPGSSRDYEQYF
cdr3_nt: TGTGCCAGCAGCCCCGGGAGTAGCAGGGACTACGAGCAGTACTTC

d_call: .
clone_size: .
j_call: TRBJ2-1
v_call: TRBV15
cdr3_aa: CATSRDRPNLYNEQFF
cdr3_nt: TGTGCCACCAGCAGAGATCGGCCAAACCTCTACAATGAGCAGTTCTTC

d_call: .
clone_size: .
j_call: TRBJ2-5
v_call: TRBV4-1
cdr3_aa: CASSHPGRAYPELTQYF
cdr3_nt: TGCGCCAGCAGCCATCCGGGACGGGCGTACCCGGAGCTGACCCAGTACTTC

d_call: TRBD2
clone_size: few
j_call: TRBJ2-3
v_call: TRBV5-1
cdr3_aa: CASSPRLAGDIDTQYF
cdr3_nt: TGCGCCAGCAGCCCCCGACTAGCGGGAGATATAGATACGCAGTATTTT

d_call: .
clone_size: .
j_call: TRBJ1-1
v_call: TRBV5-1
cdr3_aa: CASSQGPERWYTEAFF
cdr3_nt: TGCGCCAGCAGCCAGGGACCCGAAAGGTGGTACACTGAAGCTTTCTTT

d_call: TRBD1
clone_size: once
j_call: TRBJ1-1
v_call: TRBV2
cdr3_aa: CASSVSTGAREEAFF
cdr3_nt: TGTGCCAGCAGTGTGAGTACAGGGGCTCGCGAGGAAGCTTTCTTT

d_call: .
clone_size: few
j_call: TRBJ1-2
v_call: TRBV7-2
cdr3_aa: CASSEPAGRNYGYTF
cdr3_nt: TGTGCCAGCAGCGAACCTGCGGGGCGAAACTATGGCTACACCTTC

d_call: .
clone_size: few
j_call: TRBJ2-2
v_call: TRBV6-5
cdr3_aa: CASSEGSGQDTGELFF
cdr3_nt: TGTGCCAGCAGTGAGGGGAGCGGACAAGACACCGGGGAGCTGTTTTTT

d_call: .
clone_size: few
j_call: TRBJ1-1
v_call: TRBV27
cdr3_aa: CASSASILLGTEAFF
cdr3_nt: TGTGCCAGCAGTGCCTCCATTCTCCTTGGGACTGAAGCTTTCTTT

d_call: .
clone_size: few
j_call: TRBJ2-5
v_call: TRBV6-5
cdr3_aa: CASREQGFQETQYF
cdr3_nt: TGTGCCAGCCGGGAACAGGGATTTCAAGAGACCCAGTACTTC

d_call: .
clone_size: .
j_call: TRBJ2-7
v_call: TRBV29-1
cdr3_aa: CSVEVPGVAYEQYF
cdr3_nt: TGCAGCGTTGAAGTACCAGGGGTCGCCTACGAGCAGTACTTC

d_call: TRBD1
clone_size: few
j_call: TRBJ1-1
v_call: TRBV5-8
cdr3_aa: CASSMGTGGFTEAFF
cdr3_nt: TGTGCCAGCAGCATGGGGACAGGGGGATTCACTGAAGCTTTCTTT

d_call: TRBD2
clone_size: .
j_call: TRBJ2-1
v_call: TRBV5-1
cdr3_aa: CASSRFEGGPNEQFF
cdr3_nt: TGCGCCAGCAGCAGGTTTGAGGGAGGGCCTAATGAGCAGTTCTTC

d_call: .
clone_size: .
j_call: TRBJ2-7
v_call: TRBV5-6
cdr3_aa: CASSLGRGWPYEQYF
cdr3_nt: TGTGCCAGCAGCTTGGGTAGGGGATGGCCCTACGAGCAGTACTTC

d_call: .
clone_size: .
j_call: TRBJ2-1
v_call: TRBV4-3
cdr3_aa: CASSQDLASGGDEQFF
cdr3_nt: TGCGCCAGCAGCCAAGATCTGGCGTCGGGGGGCGATGAGCAGTTCTTC

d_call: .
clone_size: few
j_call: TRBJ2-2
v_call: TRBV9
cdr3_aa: CASSVGSLGELFF
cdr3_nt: TGTGCCAGCAGCGTAGGGAGTCTTGGGGAGCTGTTTTTT

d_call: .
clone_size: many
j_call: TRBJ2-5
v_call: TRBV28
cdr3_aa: CASSPPGLLETQYF
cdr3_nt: TGTGCCAGCAGTCCCCCCGGGCTACTAGAGACCCAGTACTTC

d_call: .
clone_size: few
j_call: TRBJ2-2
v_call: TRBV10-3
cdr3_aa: CAISEHTGELFF
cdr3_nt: TGTGCCATCAGTGAGCACACCGGGGAGCTGTTTTTT

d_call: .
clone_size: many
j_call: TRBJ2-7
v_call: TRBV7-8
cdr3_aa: CASSLAIADEQYF
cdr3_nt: TGTGCCAGCAGCTTAGCTATCGCCGACGAGCAGTACTTC

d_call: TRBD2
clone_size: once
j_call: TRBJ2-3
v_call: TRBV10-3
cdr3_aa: CAITREGRDTQYF
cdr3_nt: TGTGCCATCACGAGGGAGGGCCGCGATACGCAGTATTTT

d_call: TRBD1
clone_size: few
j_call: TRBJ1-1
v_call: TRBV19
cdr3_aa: CASTGQNLNTEAFF
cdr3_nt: TGTGCCAGTACGGGACAGAACTTGAACACTGAAGCTTTCTTT

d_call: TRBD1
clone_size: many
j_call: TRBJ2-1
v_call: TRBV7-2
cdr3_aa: CASSLDRSRDRARNEQFF
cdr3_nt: TGTGCCAGCAGCTTAGACCGGTCCCGGGACAGGGCACGGAATGAGCAGTTCTTC

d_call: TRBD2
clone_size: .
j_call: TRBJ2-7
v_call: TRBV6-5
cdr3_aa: CASSPSGMREQYF
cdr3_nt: TGTGCCAGCAGCCCTAGCGGGATGAGGGAGCAGTACTTC

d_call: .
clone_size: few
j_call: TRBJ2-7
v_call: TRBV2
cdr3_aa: CASKDRAYEQYF
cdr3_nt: TGTGCAAGTAAGGACAGAGCCTACGAGCAGTACTTC

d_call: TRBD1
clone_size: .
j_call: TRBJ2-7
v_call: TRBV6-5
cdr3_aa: CATLNLKGTGTYEQYF
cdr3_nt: TGTGCCACCCTGAATCTGAAGGGGACAGGGACCTACGAGCAGTACTTC

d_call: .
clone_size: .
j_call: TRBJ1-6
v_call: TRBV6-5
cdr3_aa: CASRFTGLHSPLHF
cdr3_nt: TGTGCCAGCAGGTTCACGGGTCTTCATTCACCCCTCCACTTT

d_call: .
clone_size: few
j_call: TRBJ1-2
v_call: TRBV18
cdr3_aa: CASSPGTYDDYGYTF
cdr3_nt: TGTGCCAGCTCACCAGGGACTTACGACGACTATGGCTACACCTTC

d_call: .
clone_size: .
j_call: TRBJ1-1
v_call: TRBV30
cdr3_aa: CASTIGDTLNTEAFF
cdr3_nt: TGTGCCTCTACAATTGGAGATACTTTGAACACTGAAGCTTTCTTT

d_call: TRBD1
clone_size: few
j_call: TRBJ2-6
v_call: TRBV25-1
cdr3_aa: CASSEGQTGANVLTF
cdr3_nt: TGTGCCAGCAGTGAGGGACAGACTGGGGCCAACGTCCTGACTTTC

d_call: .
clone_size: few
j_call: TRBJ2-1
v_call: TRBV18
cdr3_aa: CASSPGGRRGEQFF
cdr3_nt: TGTGCCAGCTCACCGGGTGGGCGGAGGGGTGAGCAGTTCTTC

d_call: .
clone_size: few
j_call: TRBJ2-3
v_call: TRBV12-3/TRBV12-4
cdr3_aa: CASSLFQAGTDTQYF
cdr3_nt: TGTGCCAGCAGTTTGTTCCAGGCGGGAACAGATACGCAGTATTTT

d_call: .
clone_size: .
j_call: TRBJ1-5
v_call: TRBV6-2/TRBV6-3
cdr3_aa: CASRPYGGAGNQPQHF
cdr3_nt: TGTGCCAGCAGACCCTACGGGGGCGCGGGCAATCAGCCCCAGCATTTT

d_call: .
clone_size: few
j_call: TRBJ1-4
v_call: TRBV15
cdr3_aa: CATSTRDTRREKLFF
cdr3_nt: TGTGCCACCAGCACCCGGGACACCCGAAGGGAAAAACTGTTTTTT

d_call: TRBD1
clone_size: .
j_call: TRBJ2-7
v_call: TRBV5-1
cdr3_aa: CASRRDRVMNEQYF
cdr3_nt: TGCGCCAGCAGGCGAGACAGGGTAATGAACGAGCAGTACTTC

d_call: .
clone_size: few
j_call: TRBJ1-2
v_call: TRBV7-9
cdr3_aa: CASSPIGAGWVYGYTF
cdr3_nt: TGTGCCAGCAGCCCCATCGGCGCAGGGTGGGTCTATGGCTACACCTTC

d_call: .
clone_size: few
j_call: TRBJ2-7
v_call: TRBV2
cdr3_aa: CATLGTLSYEQYF
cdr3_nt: TGTGCCACCTTAGGGACACTCTCCTACGAGCAGTACTTC

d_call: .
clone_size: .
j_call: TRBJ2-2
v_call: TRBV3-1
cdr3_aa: CASSPYSRENTGELFF
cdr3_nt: TGTGCCAGCAGCCCTTACTCCCGGGAGAACACCGGGGAGCTGTTTTTT

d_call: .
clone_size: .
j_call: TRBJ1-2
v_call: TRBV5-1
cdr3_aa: CASSPVAGYGYTF
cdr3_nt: TGCGCCAGCAGCCCCGTGGCAGGCTATGGCTACACCTTC